Each of the 6 T cell receptor beta chains below was sequenced from the same sample in a study of T cell responses to AZD1222 COVID-19 vaccine (TCRdb year 2021). Reading the label with the study, this specimen's time point is: baseline before first vaccination. The receptor library was made with the immunoSEQ multiplex PCR assay. Imported from immuneACCESS, the table was reduced by TCRdb to in-frame sequences with V and J called. These copies leave out some clones; in studies compared against another copy, an unresolved V gene accounts for under half, and the cause of the remainder is not known. This sample lists 90,000 to 150,000 clones; more than 75% were detected once. The top ten clonotypes cover 1% to 1.5% of the sample. The starting material was peripheral blood, obtained on day 0 of AZD1222 vaccination. The receptors were gathered from an adult in good health.

The rearrangement links TRBV15 to TRBJ2-1; 11 positions agree with TRBD2. The CDR3 is 17 amino acids. The V gene end was trimmed by 3 bases and the J gene end by 5 bases; junction bases not matched to a gene: 9. Germline V gene data show CDR1 as LNHNV and CDR2 as YYDKDF (reference sequence). This chain's CDR3 is CATSRGKTSGRNNEQFF. The CDR3 DNA sequence: TGTGCCACCAGCAGGGGGAAAACTAGCGGGAGAAACAATGAGCAGTTCTTC.

CDR3 residues: CASRDLTTDTQYF. The CDR3, as DNA: TGCGCCAGCCGGGACTTAACCACAGATACGCAGTATTTT. The genes are TRBV5-1 and TRBJ2-3; D is perhaps TRBD2 (6 bases). Per germline, CDR1 SGHRS and CDR2 YFSETQ. Deletions cut 7 bases from V and 2 bases from J, with 11 bases between. The CDR3 sequence is 13 residues long. Drawing the rest from reference TRBV5-1 and TRBJ2-3, the complete variable domain is KAGVTQTPRYLIKTRGQQVTLSCSPISGHRSVSWYQQTPGQGLQFLFEYFSETQRNKGNFPGRFSGRQFSNSRSEMNVSTLELGDSALYLCASRDLTTDTQYFGPGTRLTVL.

This chain uses TRBV27 with TRBJ1-6; the match to TRBD1 covers 8 bases. The CDR3 has 14 amino acids. Germline values: CDR1 MNHEY, CDR2 SMNVEV (reference sequence). V was pared by 5 bases and J by 7 bases, with 4 bases of the junction left unmatched. The CDR3 here is CASSLTGGNSPLHF. CDR3 DNA sequence: TGTGCCAGCAGTCTTACAGGGGGAAATTCACCCCTCCACTTT.

This clone has just a few counts. V gene TRBV4-2 combines with J gene TRBJ1-2; TRBD1 is a possible D gene (5 bases). Germline CDR1 LGHNA, CDR2 YNFKEQ. Trimming pared 0 bases from V and 0 bases from J, leaving 11 bases between. The CDR3 loop spans 16 amino acids. The chain's CDR3 is CASSQESGRANYGYTF. DNA for the CDR3: TGTGCCAGCAGCCAAGAGTCAGGGCGAGCTAACTATGGCTACACCTTC.

The V and J genes are TRBV5-1 and TRBJ2-5; no clear D gene. The germline gives CDR1 SGHRS, CDR2 YFSETQ. With 9 bases removed from V and 1 base from J, the gap between germline ends came to 16 bases. This CDR3 has 14 amino acids. The CDR3: CATSLIGPQETQYF. Here the CDR3 DNA reads TGCGCCACCTCGTTGATTGGGCCCCAAGAGACCCAGTACTTC.

V and J are TRBV4-3 and TRBJ1-2; weak D call: TRBD1 (6 bases). There are 17 residues in the CDR3. Germline V gives CDR1 LGHNA, CDR2 YSLEER. V gave up 2 bases and J gave up 0 bases, with 16 bases separating them. Written as DNA, the CDR3 is TGCGCCAGCAGCCAACGCCCGACAGGATTAGCTAACTATGGCTACACCTTC. Translating it yields CASSQRPTGLANYGYTF.